This T cell receptor (beta chain) was profiled in a study of cytomegalovirus exposure and HLA in healthy donors. Study-wide results and limits: An apparent linkage of common viral pathogens to several of the most significant clusters emerged in a later analysis. In a later analysis, TCR beta V- and J-gene trimming showed a link to a missense DCLRE1C variant. The investigators catalogued 150 or so TCR beta chains as cytomegalovirus-associated.

Nominal health characterized the donors when sampled, though unrecorded immune exposures were likely. Vbeta (60) and Jbeta (13) primers were used in the PCR. Some clones are missing from TCRdb's copy, which holds only in-frame ones; the method was immunoSEQ multiplex PCR. The sample comprises under 65,000 clones, more than 70% of which are singletons, and around 3.3% rests with the top ten. The V and J ends lost 3 bases and 2 bases respectively, with 10 bases between them. In germline, CDR1 is MNHEY, CDR2 SMNVEV (reference sequence). The CDR3 extends over 15 amino acids. Points on this clone: Its matching antigen is unknown.

The sequenced sample consisted of PBMCs. The chain joins TRBV27 to TRBJ2-2; D perhaps matches TRBD2 (5 bases). This TCR came from a woman aged 18 to 35 in good health and CMV-seronegative. CDR3 sequence reads: CASSLSRVNTGELFF. The CDR3 nucleotides read TGTGCCAGCAGTTTGTCGCGGGTAAACACCGGGGAGCTGTTTTTT.